The present T cell receptor (beta chain) was sequenced within a study of control samples from healthy donors and cancer patients. The data were produced by immunoSEQ multiplex PCR, yet TCRdb's version contains in-frame clones alone and is incomplete. Here the sample spans about 110,000 clones, roughly nine tenths being singletons. Germline loops: CDR1 LNHNV, CDR2 YYDKDF (reference sequence). CDR3 length: 15 amino acids. V shed 0 bases and J shed 8 bases, with 15 bases lying between them. This clone was picked up one time. The chain has TRBV15 and TRBJ2-3; D tentatively fits TRBD1 or TRBD2 (5 bases each). Material for sequencing was blood. The clonotype was recovered from a woman aged 18-30 years in good health. CDR3 nucleotide sequence: TGTGCCACCAGCAGAGAGGCATTTATGAGGGGTACGCAGTATTTT. Its translation is CATSREAFMRGTQYF.